The present entry profiles one T cell receptor (beta chain) with its context. No antigen is known for it. Base qualities are missing; no much larger clone stands one base away. Genomic DNA was isolated from the sorted cells so that the TCRbeta CDR3 region could be sequenced. TCRbeta CDR3 regions were sequenced using the immunoSEQ Assay. In its TCRdb copy, this immuneACCESS table keeps in-frame sequences only and misses some clones. Where compared with another copy, unresolved V genes explain less than half of these, and the others have no known cause. This sample comprises about 16,000 clones, 85% to 90% of them detected only once. The top ten clones comprise 0.69% of the sample. This sample was included in a study of OX40 agonist ivuxolimab in advanced cancers. Turning to the overall study: Ivuxolimab was an agonistic, fully human IgG2 monoclonal antibody directed against OX40 (CD134), a costimulatory receptor. Among the approximately 54 dose-escalation patients, some 20 had hepatocellular carcinoma, 15 or so melanoma, 9 renal cell carcinoma and 9 head and neck cancer. Patients were allowed to have had prior anti-PD-1, anti-PD-L1 or anti-CTLA-4 therapy, and approximately 41% of the dose-escalation patients had previously received checkpoint inhibitors. Intravenous ivuxolimab was administered to patients every 2 weeks at six dose levels: 0.01, 0.1, 0.3, 1.5, 3 and 10 mg/kg. In the dose-escalation cohort, approximately 82% of patients were male, and the mean age was around 60 years, with a range of about 23 to 80. The point of sequencing TCRbeta in the periphery was to test whether ivuxolimab changed TCR sequence diversity and drove clonal T-cell expansion. The paper reports the monotherapy dose-escalation portion (N = 52 patients) of the phase I ivuxolimab trial. Partial responses occurred in three dose-escalation patients: two with cutaneous melanoma and one with hepatocellular carcinoma. Study-wide findings and limitations: Low levels of normalized T-cell clonal expansion were also shown by some nonresponding patients. Antigen specificity was not determined for the clonally expanded peripheral T cells. At doses from 0.1 to 3.0 mg/kg, clonal expansion was seen in both CD4+ and CD8+ blood T cells between baseline and week 6. Partial responders in the 0.1-3.0 mg/kg groups had among the lowest normalized peripheral clonal expansion, especially among CD8+ T cells. After ivuxolimab, more expanded clones were found on average in CD8+ T cells than in CD4+ T cells.

Based on the germline V gene, the CDR1 and CDR2 sequences are SGHDN and FVKESK. V is pruned by 4 bases and J by 2 bases, leaving 7 bases of the junction without a gene match. From cysteine to phenylalanine, the CDR3 is 15 amino acids long. Of the read, only the CDR3 DNA is kept; its 45 bases are in frame from base 1. Patients with a history of autoimmune disease or receiving systemic immunosuppression were excluded from the trial. Peripheral blood for TCR sequencing was collected from all dose cohorts at baseline, on cycle 4 day 1, and on cycle 7 day 1. The samples were drawn from a first-in-human, open-label, multicenter phase I dose-escalation trial of ivuxolimab. Adults with locally advanced or metastatic melanoma, renal cell, hepatocellular, or head and neck squamous cell carcinoma were enrolled in the trial. Before TCR sequencing, CD4+ T cells and CD8+ T cells from peripheral blood were sorted into separate populations.

This receptor chain uses TRBV14 and TRBJ2-5; 7 central nucleotides agree with TRBD2. This receptor was taken from an adult with an advanced solid tumor such as melanoma, head and neck, liver or kidney cancer. The sequences come from CD4+ or CD8+ T cells sorted from blood, collected in a trial of the OX40 agonist ivuxolimab. At the DNA level, the sequence is TGTGCCAGCAGCCTCGGGGGGAAGGGACAAGAGACCCAGTACTTC. This is translated as CASSLGGKGQETQYF.